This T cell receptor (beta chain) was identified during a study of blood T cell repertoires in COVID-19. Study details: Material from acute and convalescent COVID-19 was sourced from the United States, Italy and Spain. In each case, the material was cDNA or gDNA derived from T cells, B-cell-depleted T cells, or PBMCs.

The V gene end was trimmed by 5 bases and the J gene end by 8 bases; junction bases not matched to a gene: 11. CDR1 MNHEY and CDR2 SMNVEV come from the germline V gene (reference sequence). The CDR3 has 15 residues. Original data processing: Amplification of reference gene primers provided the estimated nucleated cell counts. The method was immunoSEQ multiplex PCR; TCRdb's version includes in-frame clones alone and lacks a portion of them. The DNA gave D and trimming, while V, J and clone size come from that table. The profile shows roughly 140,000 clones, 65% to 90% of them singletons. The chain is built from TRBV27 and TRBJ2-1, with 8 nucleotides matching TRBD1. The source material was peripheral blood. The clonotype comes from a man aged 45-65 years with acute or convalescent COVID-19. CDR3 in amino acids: CASSQRQGKDDEQFF. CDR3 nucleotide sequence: TGTGCCAGCAGTCAGCGACAGGGGAAGGACGATGAGCAGTTCTTC.